This passage covers 12 T cell receptor beta chains from one sample sequenced in a study of vaccination and CD4 T cells after COVID-19. TCRdb independently ran MiXCR on the PCR reads; one entry per CDR3 protein. The table lists about 20,000 distinct CDR3 sequences, around three fifths of them singletons. The specimen comprised CD4+ T cells from blood, sampled before SARS-CoV-2 vaccination. The receptors here all came from a human donor who had recovered from COVID-19.

The chain combines TRBV5-6 with TRBJ1-6; D gene uncertain. Germline assignment: CDR1 SGHDT and CDR2 YYEEEE. V dropped 0 bases and J dropped 7 bases, with 8 bases sitting between them. The length of the CDR3 is 14 residues. The CDR3 DNA follows: TGTGCCAGCAGCTTGGGCATCCGAAATTCACCCCTCCACTTT. Translated, it gives CASSLGIRNSPLHF.

This clonotype was found a few times. V usage is TRBV20-1 and J usage is TRBJ2-2, with 14 nucleotides matching TRBD2. The V gene end was trimmed by 3 bases and the J gene end by 8 bases; junction bases not matched to a gene: 5. CDR3 length: 15 amino acids. Germline CDR1 DFQATT, CDR2 SNEGSKA (reference sequence). The CDR3 DNA is TGCAGTGCTAGTCCGGGACTAGCGGGAGTTGGGGAGCTGTTTTTT. Protein product: CSASPGLAGVGELFF.

This clonotype was counted only a few times. The chain links TRBV6-1 to TRBJ1-4; D gene ambiguous. CDR1 and CDR2 from the germline V gene are MNHNS and SASEGT. Trimming removed 4 bases from V and 4 bases from J, with 10 bases in between. The CDR3 sequence is 14 residues long. The CDR3 coding sequence is TGTGCCAGCAGTGTCGGACGGTTTAATGAAAAACTGTTTTTT. This codes for CASSVGRFNEKLFF.

This clonotype showed up just a few times. This chain joins TRBV20-1 and TRBJ1-2, with unresolved D. Trimming pared 0 bases from V and 4 bases from J, leaving 15 bases between. CDR3 size: 15 residues. In germline, CDR1 is DFQATT, CDR2 SNEGSKA (reference sequence). CDR3 bases: TGCAGTGCTAGAGATCATAGAGTGTTGGGCTATGGCTACACCTTC. As protein: CSARDHRVLGYGYTF.

V and J are TRBV5-4 and TRBJ1-2; D is uncertain. Trimming took 0 bases from V and 2 from J, leaving 5 bases between them. This CDR3 is 13 amino acids long. In germline, CDR1 is SGHNT, CDR2 YYREEE (reference sequence). CDR3 sequence reads: CASSLAGNYGYTF. The CDR3 nucleotides read TGTGCCAGCAGCTTGGCAGGCAACTATGGCTACACCTTC.

This sequence joins TRBV12-3 or TRBV12-4 and TRBJ1-2; D not certain. The CDR3 spans 14 residues. V lost 5 bases and J lost 2, with 12 bases in between. Written as DNA, the CDR3 is TGTGCCAGCAGTGTCACTCCCTCGAACTATGGCTACACCTTC. This translates into CASSVTPSNYGYTF.

The chain uses TRBV20-1 and TRBJ2-7; tentative D call: TRBD1 (5 bases). CDR1 is DFQATT and CDR2 is SNEGSKA in the germline V gene (reference sequence). The CDR3 runs 14 residues. V lost 5 bases and J 1 base, leaving 15 bases between the germline ends. Here the CDR3 reads CSAPQQVLSYEQYF. CDR3 in DNA: TGCAGTGCTCCCCAACAGGTCCTTTCCTACGAGCAGTACTTC.

This clonotype was seen more than once but under ten times. V usage is TRBV27 and J usage is TRBJ1-1, with 12 bases aligning to TRBD1. CDR1 and CDR2 (germline): MNHEY, SMNVEV (reference sequence). The CDR3 has 18 amino acids. V trimming: 3 bases; J trimming: 0 bases; junction bases outside the gene matches: 8. The CDR3 spells CASSFVRDRGHMNTEAFF. DNA of the CDR3: TGTGCCAGCAGTTTCGTCAGGGACAGGGGGCACATGAACACTGAAGCTTTCTTT.

This clonotype was recorded once. The chain links TRBV7-6 to TRBJ2-1; TRBD2 matches at 7 bases. Looked up from germline, CDR1 is SGHVS and CDR2 is FNYEAQ. CDR3 size: 17 residues. V was clipped by 4 bases and J by 0 bases; unmatched bases: 9. CDR3 nucleotides: TGTGCCAGCAGCTCTGGTAGCGGGTACAGCTCCTACAATGAGCAGTTCTTC. The encoded protein is CASSSGSGYSSYNEQFF.

This clonotype occurred once. The chain combines TRBV28 with TRBJ2-7; no firm D call. With 4 bases removed from V and 0 bases from J, the gap between germline ends came to 16 bases. The CDR3 is 16 amino acids. Germline CDR1 and CDR2: MDHEN and SYDVKM. The CDR3 nucleotides read TGTGCCAGCAGTTGGTCGAGTCGTAGAAACTCCTACGAGCAGTACTTC. It is translated as CASSWSSRRNSYEQYF.

The genes are TRBV29-1 and TRBJ1-2, with TRBD1 identical over 7 bases. V was pared by 8 bases and J by 7 bases, with 19 bases of the junction left unmatched. CDR3 length: 15 residues. Germline CDR1 and CDR2: SQVTM and ANQGSEA. CDR3 sequence reads: CSTYLQTGDVSGYTF. CDR3 nucleotide sequence: TGCAGCACCTATCTACAAACAGGGGACGTTAGTGGCTACACCTTC. Drawing the rest from reference TRBV29-1 and TRBJ1-2, the complete variable domain is SAVISQKPSRDICQRGTSLTIQCQVDSQVTMMFWYRQQPGQSLTLIATANQGSEATYESGFVIDKFPISRPNLTFSTLTVSNMSPEDSSIYLCSTYLQTGDVSGYTFGSGTRLTVV.

The chain links TRBV7-9 to TRBJ2-7, with TRBD2 as a possible D gene (6 bases). CDR1 SEHNR and CDR2 FQNEAQ come from the germline V gene (reference sequence). V lost 4 bases to trimming and J lost 2 bases, with 18 bases between them. The length of the CDR3 is 16 residues. CDR3 loop: CASSSPVGRPTYEQYF. In nucleotides, the CDR3 is TGTGCCAGCAGCTCCCCAGTCGGGAGACCGACCTACGAGCAGTACTTC.